The present T cell receptor (beta chain) was sequenced within a study of cytomegalovirus exposure and HLA in healthy donors. Points from the study as a whole: V- and J-gene trimming in TCR beta was tied to a missense DCLRE1C variant by an analysis performed later.

60 Vbeta and 13 Jbeta primers were used in PCR. Libraries were prepared by immunoSEQ multiplex PCR; TCRdb keeps only in-frame clonotypes and omits some of them. Among around 120,000 clones listed, around 75% were seen once. V gave up 6 bases and J gave up 6 bases; unmatched junction bases: 8. The CDR3 is made up of 15 amino acids. CDR1 and CDR2 (germline): MNHEY, SMNVEV (reference sequence). As regards this clone: Its antigen is as yet unknown.

The V and J genes are TRBV27 and TRBJ1-6, with 7 bases identical to TRBD1. The sample consisted of PBMCs. This TCR derives from a woman aged 18-29 years in good health and CMV-seronegative. The CDR3 bases are TGTGCCAGCAGCCCTCTTACAGGGGCTAATTCACCCCTCCACTTT. Its translation: CASSPLTGANSPLHF.